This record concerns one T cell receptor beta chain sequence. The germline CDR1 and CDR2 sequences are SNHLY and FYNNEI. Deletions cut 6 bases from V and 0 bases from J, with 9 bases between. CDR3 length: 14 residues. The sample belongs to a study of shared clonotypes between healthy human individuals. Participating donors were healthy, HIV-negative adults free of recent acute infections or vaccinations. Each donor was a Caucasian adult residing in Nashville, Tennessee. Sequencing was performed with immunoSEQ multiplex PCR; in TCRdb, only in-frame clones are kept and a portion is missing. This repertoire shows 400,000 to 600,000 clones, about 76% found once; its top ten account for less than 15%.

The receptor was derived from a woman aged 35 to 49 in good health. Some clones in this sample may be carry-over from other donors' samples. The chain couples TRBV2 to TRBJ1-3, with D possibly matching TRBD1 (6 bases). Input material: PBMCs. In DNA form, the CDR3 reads TGTGCCAGCAGGACAGGTCGCTCTGGAAACACCATATATTTT. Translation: CASRTGRSGNTIYF.